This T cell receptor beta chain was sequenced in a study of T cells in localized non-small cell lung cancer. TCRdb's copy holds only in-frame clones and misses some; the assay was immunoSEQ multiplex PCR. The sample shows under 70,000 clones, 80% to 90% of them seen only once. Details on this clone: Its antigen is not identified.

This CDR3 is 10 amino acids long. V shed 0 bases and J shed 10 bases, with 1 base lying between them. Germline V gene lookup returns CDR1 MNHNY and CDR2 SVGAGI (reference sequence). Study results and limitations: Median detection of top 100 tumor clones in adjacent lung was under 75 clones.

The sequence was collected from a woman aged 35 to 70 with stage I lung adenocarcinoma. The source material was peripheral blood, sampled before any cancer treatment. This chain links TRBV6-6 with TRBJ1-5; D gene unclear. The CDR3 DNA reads TGTGCCAGCAGTTACTCACCCCAGCATTTT. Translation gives CASSYSPQHF.